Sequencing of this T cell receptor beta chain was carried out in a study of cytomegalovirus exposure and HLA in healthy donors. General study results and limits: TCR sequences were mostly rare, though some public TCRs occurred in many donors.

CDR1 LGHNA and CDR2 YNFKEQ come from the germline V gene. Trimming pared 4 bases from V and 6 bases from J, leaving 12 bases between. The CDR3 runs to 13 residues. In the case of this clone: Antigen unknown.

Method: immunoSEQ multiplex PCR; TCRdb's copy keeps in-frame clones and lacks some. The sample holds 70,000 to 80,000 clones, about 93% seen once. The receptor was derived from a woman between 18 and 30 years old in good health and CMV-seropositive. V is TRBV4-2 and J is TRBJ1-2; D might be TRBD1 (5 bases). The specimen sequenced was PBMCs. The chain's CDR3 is CASSRSGGDGYTF. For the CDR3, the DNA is TGTGCCAGCAGCCGATCGGGGGGGGATGGCTACACCTTC.